This T cell receptor beta chain originates from a study of shared clonotypes between healthy human individuals. Study details: There were three CD4 naive, three CD4 memory, two CD8 naive and one CD8 memory plates per donor.

General observations from the study: Lower generation probabilities were found for non-shared clonotypes than for those shared by all four donors.

Investigators divided CD4+ cells into CD45RA+ naive and CD45RA-negative memory subsets. V shed 5 bases and J shed 4 bases, with 12 bases lying between them. There are 13 residues in the CDR3. Per the germline V gene, CDR1 is SEHNR and CDR2 is FQNEAQ (reference sequence). Genomic DNA belonging to each subset was distributed in equal measure over several immunoSEQ plates. Sequencing was performed with immunoSEQ multiplex PCR; in TCRdb, only in-frame clones are kept and a portion is missing. Of about 2.3 million clones in the sample, 80% to 95% are singletons; the top ten hold 0.3% to 0.4%. A remark on this clone: Antigen: not known.

Sequencing was performed on naive CD4+ T cells from PBMCs. As for subset: CD45RA+ positively selected. V and J are TRBV7-9 and TRBJ2-7, with D possibly being TRBD1 (5 bases). This receptor was taken from a man aged 18 to 29 in good health. Some clones in this sample may be carry-over from other donors' samples. The DNA for the CDR3 is TGTGCCAGCAGCCAGGTCCAGGGTTACGAGCAGTACTTC. Translation: CASSQVQGYEQYF.